The clone carrying this T cell receptor (beta chain) occurred a few times. Its antigen is currently unknown. The record originates from a study of beta chain features in type 1 diabetes. Whole-study results and caveats: HLA influence on TCRB rearrangement stayed unresolved here. The similarity of naive, central memory and Treg TCRB repertoires appeared greater among patients than among healthy donors. TCRB CDR3s were moderately but significantly shorter in Type 1 diabetes patients in all four CD4+ subsets.

Investigators reverse transcribed all isolated RNA, so they sequenced expressed TCRB transcripts. Assay used: immunoSEQ multiplex PCR; TCRdb lists only in-frame clones, some missing. The repertoire holds under 300,000 clones, approximately 25% seen once, with 0.012% in the top ten. Germline assignment: CDR1 MGHRA and CDR2 YSYEKL. J lost 7 bases, V lost 0 bases, and 6 bases had no gene match. This CDR3 is built from 15 residues. The genes are TRBV4-1 and TRBJ2-7, with TRBD2 matching over 10 bases. Sample: naive CD4+ T cells from blood. The receptor's source is a woman aged 30 to 39 with type 1 diabetes. CDR3 loop: CASSQDVAGGYEQYF. The CDR3 region has the DNA TGCGCCAGCAGCCAAGACGTAGCGGGAGGTTATGAGCAGTACTTC.